This T cell receptor (beta chain) was found in a study of T cell responses to AZD1222 COVID-19 vaccine. Study-level points and caveats: Across the whole spike, CD4 TCRs peaked at regions 160-218 and 743-854. The number of AZD1222 recipients seropositive at baseline was only 6 or 7. Females outnumbered males among donors, who were mostly white British; clonal diversity was possibly underestimated.

Recipients boosted at about 4 weeks or about 12 weeks are pooled. Germline V gene data show CDR1 as SGHRS and CDR2 as YFSETQ. This CDR3 region has 16 residues. With 0 bases removed from V and 0 bases from J, the gap between germline ends came to 7 bases. Worth noting for this clone: No antigen is known for it.

Profiling relied on immunoSEQ multiplex PCR, and the TCRdb table lists in-frame clones only, not all of them. Counted here are 150,000 to 200,000 clones, 70% to 90% occurring once; the ten biggest clones make up roughly 11%. This specimen was peripheral blood, taken 28 days after the second AZD1222 dose. This sequence joins TRBV5-1 and TRBJ2-6, with D unresolved. The receptor was isolated from an adult who received the AZD1222 COVID-19 vaccine. CDR3 sequence: CASSLGPVSGANVLTF. DNA of the CDR3: TGCGCCAGCAGCTTGGGACCGGTCTCTGGGGCCAACGTCCTGACTTTC.